This T cell receptor (beta chain) stems from a study of T-cell reconstitution after alpha-beta-depleted transplantation in children. Preparation of the TCRbeta library used unique molecular identifiers. MiXCR, run by TCRdb on the PCR reads, gives a single entry per CDR3 protein. This sample has about 980,000 distinct CDR3 sequences, with around 30% found just once. Germline V gene data show CDR1 as LNHNV and CDR2 as YYDKDF (reference sequence). Unmatched junction bases numbered 6, after V lost 1 base and J lost 6 bases. The CDR3 runs 16 residues. Study-level findings and limits: Alpha-beta T cells present about two months after transplant were reported to originate from several hundred expanded graft clones.

A word on this clonotype: The antigen remains undetermined.

Sample: PBMCs, mostly from graft donor cells, taken 360 days after TCRalphabeta/CD19-depleted stem cell transplant. The chain recombines TRBV15 with TRBJ2-2; 9 bases line up with TRBD1. The clonotype comes from a boy younger than two who had a stem cell transplant for SCID, so the T cells may come from the graft donor. CDR3 coding DNA: TGTGCCACCAGCAGAGTCCAGGGACAGGGTTCCGGGGAGCTGTTTTTT. Translation gives CATSRVQGQGSGELFF. Drawing the rest from reference TRBV15 and TRBJ2-2, the complete variable domain is DAMVIQNPRYQVTQFGKPVTLSCSQTLNHNVMYWYQQKSSQAPKLLFHYYDKDFNNEADTPDNFQSRRPNTSFCFLDIRSPGLGDTAMYLCATSRVQGQGSGELFFGEGSRLTVL.